The TCR beta chain described here comes from a study of blood T cell repertoires in COVID-19. Study as a whole: Sites in the United States, Italy and Spain provided acute and convalescent COVID-19 samples.

The ends were cut back, 0 bases at V and 7 bases at J, with 8 bases in the middle. The CDR3 sequence is 14 residues long. CDR1 is SGHRS and CDR2 is YFSETQ in the germline V gene. Authors' processing steps: Nucleated cell number was recorded as an estimate derived from reference gene primer amplification. Assay: immunoSEQ multiplex PCR; the TCRdb copy retains only in-frame clones and omits some. That table furnishes V, J and clone size, whereas the DNA furnished D and trimming. Of more than 85,000 clones listed, about nine tenths are singletons. This clonotype was obtained from a woman aged 45-60 years with COVID-19, enrolled during active disease. The sequenced material came from peripheral blood. The chain has TRBV5-1 and TRBJ1-6; D remains ambiguous. CDR3 in amino acids: CASSLGELNSPLHF. CDR3 in DNA: TGCGCCAGCAGCTTGGGGGAGCTAAATTCACCCCTCCACTTT. The whole variable domain, remainder taken from reference TRBV5-1 and TRBJ1-6, is KAGVTQTPRYLIKTRGQQVTLSCSPISGHRSVSWYQQTPGQGLQFLFEYFSETQRNKGNFPGRFSGRQFSNSRSEMNVSTLELGDSALYLCASSLGELNSPLHFGNGTRLTVT.